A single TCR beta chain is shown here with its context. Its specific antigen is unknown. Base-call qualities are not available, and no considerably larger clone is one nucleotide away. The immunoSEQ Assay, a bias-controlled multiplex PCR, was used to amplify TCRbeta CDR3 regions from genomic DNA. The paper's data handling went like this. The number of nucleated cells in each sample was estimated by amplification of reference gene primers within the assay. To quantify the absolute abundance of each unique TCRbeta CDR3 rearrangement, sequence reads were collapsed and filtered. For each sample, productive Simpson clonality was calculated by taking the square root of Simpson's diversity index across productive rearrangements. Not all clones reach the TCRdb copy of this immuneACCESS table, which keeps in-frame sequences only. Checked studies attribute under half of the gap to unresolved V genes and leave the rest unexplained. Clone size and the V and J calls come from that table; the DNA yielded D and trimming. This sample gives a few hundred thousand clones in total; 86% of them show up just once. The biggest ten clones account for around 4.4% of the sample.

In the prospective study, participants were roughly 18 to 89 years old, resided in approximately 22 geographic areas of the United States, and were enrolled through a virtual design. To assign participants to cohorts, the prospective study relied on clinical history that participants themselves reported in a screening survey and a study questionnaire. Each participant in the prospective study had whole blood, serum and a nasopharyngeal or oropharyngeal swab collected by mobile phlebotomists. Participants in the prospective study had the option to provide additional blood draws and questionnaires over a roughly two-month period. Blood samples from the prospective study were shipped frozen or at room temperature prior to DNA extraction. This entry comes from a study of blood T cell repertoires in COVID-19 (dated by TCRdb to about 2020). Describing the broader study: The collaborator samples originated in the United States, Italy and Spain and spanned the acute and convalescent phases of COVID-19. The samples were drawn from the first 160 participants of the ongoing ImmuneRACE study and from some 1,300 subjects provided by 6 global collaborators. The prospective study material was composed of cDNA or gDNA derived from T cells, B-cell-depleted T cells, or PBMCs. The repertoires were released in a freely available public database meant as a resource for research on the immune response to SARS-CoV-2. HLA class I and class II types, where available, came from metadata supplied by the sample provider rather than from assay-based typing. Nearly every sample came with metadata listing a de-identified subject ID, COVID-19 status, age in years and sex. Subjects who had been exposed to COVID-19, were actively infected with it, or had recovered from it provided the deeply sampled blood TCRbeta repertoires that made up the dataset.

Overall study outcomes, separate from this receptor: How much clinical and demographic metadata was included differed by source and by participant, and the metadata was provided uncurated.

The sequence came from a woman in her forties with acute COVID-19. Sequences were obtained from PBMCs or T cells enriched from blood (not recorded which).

The DNA sequence is given as TGTGCCAGCAGTCCCCCGGGGAGACTAGAGCAGTTCTTC. The resulting protein is CASSPPGRLEQFF. The chain is encoded by TRBV6-5 joined to TRBJ2-1; the D gene is perhaps TRBD2, from 5 matching bases. Sequences MNHEY (CDR1) and SVGAGI (CDR2) are obtained from the germline V gene. V is shortened by 5 bases, J by 10 bases, and the region joining them spans 15 bases. From the cysteine up to the phenylalanine, the CDR3 has a length of 13 residues. Only CDR3 DNA is held: 39 bases, read in frame from base 1.